Presented here are 30 T cell receptor beta chains from one specimen sequenced in a study of glioma-infiltrating T cells after dendritic cell vaccination. As for time point: after dendritic cell vaccination, including at tumor progression/relapse. The table came from immunoSEQ multiplex PCR; TCRdb's copy has only in-frame clones and leaves some out. The sample has tens of thousands of clones, roughly 91% seen once. The input for sequencing was blood, taken after dendritic cell vaccination. These receptors all come from a human donor with glioblastoma.

The chain couples TRBV6-1 to TRBJ2-3, with a weak D call TRBD1 (5 bases). Germline CDR1 and CDR2: MNHNS and SASEGT. V lost 7 bases and J 2 bases, leaving 13 bases between the germline ends. CDR3 length: 14 residues. CDR3 in amino acids: CASTPKGVTDTQYF. The CDR3 DNA sequence: TGTGCCAGCACCCCAAAAGGGGTCACAGATACGCAGTATTTT.

The chain combines TRBV5-1 with TRBJ2-1; TRBD2 agrees at 9 bases. The germline gives CDR1 SGHRS, CDR2 YFSETQ. This CDR3 is 18 amino acids long. J lost 5 bases, V lost 0 bases, and 12 bases had no gene match. The CDR3 region is CASSLGGRGTLLNNEQFF. As DNA, the CDR3 is TGCGCCAGCAGCTTGGGCGGGAGGGGGACCCTACTGAACAATGAGCAGTTCTTC.

The chain is built from TRBV18 and TRBJ1-2, with 8 bases matching TRBD1. This CDR3 has 16 amino acids. Germline CDR1 reads KGHSH; CDR2 reads LQKENI. With V trimmed by 3 bases and J by 8 bases, 14 bases remained unmatched. The CDR3 loop is CASSPTLTGEPMGYTF. The CDR3 coding sequence is TGTGCCAGCTCACCGACCCTGACAGGGGAGCCTATGGGCTACACCTTC.

The chain links TRBV11-3 to TRBJ1-1; D is unresolved. This CDR3 has 12 residues. Trimming removed 4 bases from V and 2 bases from J, with 5 bases in between. CDR1 and CDR2 (germline): SGHNT, YENEEA. This chain's CDR3 is CASSSSNTEAFF. The DNA of the CDR3 is TGTGCCAGCAGCTCCTCTAACACTGAAGCTTTCTTT.

The chain links TRBV21-1 to TRBJ1-5. TRBV21-1 is reported as a pseudogene. The CDR3 spans 16 residues. The CDR3 nucleotides read TGTGCCAGCAGCGGCTTGGGGGGGTTTAGCAATCAGCCCCAGCATTTT. It is translated as CASSGLGGFSNQPQHF.

The J gene is TRBJ1-5, the V gene TRBV6-5; TRBD1 might be the D (6 bases). CDR1 is MNHEY, CDR2 SVGAGI, per germline. CDR3 length equals 14 residues. The V gene lost 6 bases and the J gene lost 5 bases, with 14 bases spanning the gap. CDR3 amino acids: CASSHRAGDQPQHF. As DNA, the CDR3 is TGTGCCAGCAGCCACAGGGCAGGGGATCAGCCCCAGCATTTT.

This clone was found once. This rearrangement joins TRBV11-2 to TRBJ2-3; 7 positions agree with TRBD1. The ends lost 4 bases at V and 0 bases at J; junction bases unmatched: 4. Germline V gene lookup returns CDR1 SGHAT and CDR2 FQNNGV. CDR3 length: 15 amino acids. CDR3 loop: CASSSTGVSTDTQYF. The CDR3 region has the DNA TGTGCCAGCAGCTCAACAGGGGTTAGCACAGATACGCAGTATTTT.

The genes are TRBV5-1 and TRBJ2-2; 7 bases are a match to TRBD1. The trim removed 3 bases at V and 4 bases at J, leaving 9 bases unmatched. Germline loops: CDR1 SGHRS, CDR2 YFSETQ. CDR3 length: 16 residues. CDR3 coding DNA: TGCGCCAGCAGCTCAAAGGCGGACAGGAGCACCGGGGAGCTGTTTTTT. Protein product: CASSSKADRSTGELFF.

The CDR3 spells CASSRGGGQGNQPQHF. CDR3 in DNA: TGTGCCAGCAGCCGAGGGGGCGGACAGGGCAATCAGCCCCAGCATTTT. The rearrangement links TRBV5-6 to TRBJ1-5, with 7 nucleotides matching TRBD1. The junction had 9 bases not matched to a gene; V was cut back by 4 bases and J by 2 bases. The V gene's germline CDR1 is SGHDT and CDR2 YYEEEE. The CDR3 has 16 amino acids.

The chain is built from TRBV11-3 and TRBJ2-2, with 9 bases that match TRBD2. Trimming removed 5 bases from V and 5 bases from J; junction bases left unmatched: 6. The CDR3 extends over 15 amino acids. Germline V gives CDR1 SGHNT, CDR2 YENEEA. The DNA of the CDR3 is TGTGCCAGCAGCCAGCGCGGGGGGGTAACCGGGGAGCTGTTTTTT. Amino acid sequence: CASSQRGGVTGELFF.

The gene calls are TRBV28 and TRBJ1-2; D is uncertain. The germline gives CDR1 MDHEN, CDR2 SYDVKM. Trimming removed 4 bases at V and 2 bases at J, with 8 bases between. The CDR3 loop spans 13 amino acids. CDR3: CASSSHRNYGYTF. The CDR3 coding sequence is TGTGCCAGCAGTTCCCACAGAAACTATGGCTACACCTTC.

The CDR3 bases are TGTGCCAGCAGTCCCTTCGAGGAGCAGTACTTC. It is translated as CASSPFEEQYF. The V call is TRBV2, the J call TRBJ2-7; D ambiguous. V dropped 5 bases and J dropped 7 bases, with 9 bases sitting between them. Per germline, CDR1 SNHLY and CDR2 FYNNEI. CDR3 length: 11 residues.

J is TRBJ2-1 and V is TRBV7-6; 8 bases align to TRBD2. The V segment lost 5 bases and the J segment 4 bases; nucleotides outside the gene matches: 10. Germline V CDR1 and CDR2: SGHVS, FNYEAQ. The CDR3 spans 16 residues. The CDR3 DNA reads as TGTGCCAGCAGCACCCCCAGCGGGAGTCAGTACAATGAGCAGTTCTTC. It codes for CASSTPSGSQYNEQFF.

The chain employs TRBV5-1 and TRBJ2-7; the D gene is possibly TRBD2 (5 bases). The CDR3 has 13 amino acids. From germline, CDR1 is SGHRS and CDR2 YFSETQ. Deletions cut 2 bases from V and 6 bases from J, with 12 bases between. DNA of the CDR3: TGCGCCAGCAGCTTCGAGGGATCGCGCGAGCAGTACTTC. It encodes CASSFEGSREQYF.

V gene TRBV6-5 combines with J gene TRBJ2-7, with TRBD1 as a possible D gene (5 bases). This CDR3 is 13 amino acids long. V was clipped by 4 bases and J by 2 bases, with 9 bases between them. Germline V gives CDR1 MNHEY, CDR2 SVGAGI. CDR3 DNA sequence: TGTGCCAGCAGTTCCCAGACAGCCTACGAGCAGTACTTC. This codes for CASSSQTAYEQYF.

The rearrangement links TRBV10-3 to TRBJ2-7; 10 bases are shared with TRBD1. The length of the CDR3 is 14 residues. V gave up 3 bases and J gave up 4 bases; unmatched junction bases: 3. Germline CDR1 and CDR2: ENHRY and SYGVKD. This chain's CDR3 is CAISEGQGGYEQYF. The CDR3 nucleotides are TGTGCCATCAGTGAAGGACAGGGGGGGTACGAGCAGTACTTC.

V gene TRBV5-5 combines with J gene TRBJ1-5; 7 nucleotides match TRBD1. The CDR3 has 13 amino acids. V gave up 3 bases and J gave up 12 bases; unmatched junction bases: 9. The germline V gene has CDR1 SGHKS and CDR2 YYEKEE (reference sequence). CDR3 amino acids: CASSSQSTGVQHF. The CDR3 DNA sequence: TGTGCCAGCAGCTCCCAATCTACAGGGGTCCAGCATTTT. The variable domain in full, completed from reference TRBV5-5 and TRBJ1-5, reads DAGVTQSPTHLIKTRGQQVTLRCSPISGHKSVSWYQQVLGQGPQFIFQYYEKEERGRGNFPDRFSARQFPNYSSELNVNALLLGDSALYLCASSSQSTGVQHFGDGTRLSIL.

The rearrangement uses TRBV4-1 and TRBJ1-2, with D tentatively TRBD1 (6 bases). Germline CDR1 reads MGHRA; CDR2 reads YSYEKL. The CDR3 has 16 amino acids. Deletions cut 0 bases from V and 3 bases from J, with 14 bases between. The CDR3 protein is CASSQDSGGIYYGYTF. For the CDR3, the DNA is TGCGCCAGCAGCCAAGATAGTGGGGGCATATACTATGGCTACACCTTC.

The chain employs TRBV11-2 and TRBJ2-5; the match to TRBD2 covers 10 bases. The CDR3 spans 16 residues. The germline V gene has CDR1 SGHAT and CDR2 FQNNGV. After removal of 7 bases from V and 4 bases from J, the junction contained 12 bases not matched to a gene. The CDR3 DNA reads as TGTGCCAGCACCAAAGACCCGGGACTAGCGTTAGAGACCCAGTACTTC. This gives the protein CASTKDPGLALETQYF.

This clone was counted a few times. This chain joins TRBV28 and TRBJ2-7; TRBD2 agrees at 11 bases. CDR3 size: 15 residues. CDR1 is MDHEN, CDR2 SYDVKM, per germline. Germline trimming cut 5 bases from V and 3 bases from J; bases unmatched to any gene: 6. CDR3: CASSNIGTSGYEQYF. The DNA of the CDR3 is TGTGCCAGCAGTAACATCGGGACTAGCGGCTACGAGCAGTACTTC. Looking up the rest from reference TRBV28 and TRBJ2-7 gives the full variable domain: DVKVTQSSRYLVKRTGEKVFLECVQDMDHENMFWYRQDPGLGLRLIYFSYDVKMKEKGDIPEGYSVSREKKERFSLILESASTNQTSMYLCASSNIGTSGYEQYFGPGTRLTVT.

The chain recombines TRBV19 with TRBJ2-1, with 9 nucleotides matching TRBD1. CDR3 length equals 13 residues. V shed 6 bases, J shed 8 bases, and the junction held 5 bases outside the gene matches. The germline V gene has CDR1 LNHDA and CDR2 SQIVND (reference sequence). CDR3 region: CASRGQGSDEQFF. The DNA of the CDR3 is TGTGCCAGTAGAGGACAGGGGTCGGATGAGCAGTTCTTC.

The chain joins TRBV7-2 to TRBJ1-1; perhaps TRBD1 as D (5 bases). This CDR3 is 13 amino acids long. V dropped 6 bases and J dropped 1 base, with 9 bases sitting between them. Germline V lookup: CDR1 SGHTA, CDR2 FQGNSA. The CDR3 region has the DNA TGTGCCAGCAGATTTACAGGGAACACTGAAGCTTTCTTT. Translated: CASRFTGNTEAFF.

The genes are TRBV21-1 and TRBJ2-7; TRBD1, the D gene given by the table, was not confirmed from the DNA. TRBV21-1 is listed as a pseudogene. This CDR3 has 14 residues. CDR3 sequence: CASSKGKDTYEQYF. CDR3 DNA sequence: TGTGCCAGCAGCAAAGGGAAAGACACCTACGAGCAGTACTTC.

The chain joins TRBV7-2 to TRBJ2-3; 9 bases map to TRBD1. Germline V gene lookup returns CDR1 SGHTA and CDR2 FQGNSA. With 4 bases clipped from V and 5 bases from J, the junction kept 4 bases outside the gene matches. The CDR3 is made up of 14 amino acids. The CDR3 loop is CASSSGTGRDTQYF. In nucleotides, the CDR3 is TGTGCCAGCAGCTCCGGGACAGGGAGAGATACGCAGTATTTT.

This rearrangement joins TRBV29-1 to TRBJ2-2; possible D gene TRBD2, 6 bases. The CDR3 has 14 amino acids. Germline V lookup: CDR1 SQVTM, CDR2 ANQGSEA. Trimming cost V 4 bases and J 3 bases, with 12 bases left between them. The CDR3 DNA follows: TGCAGCGTTGCCCGGGAGTGGGACACCGGGGAGCTGTTTTTT. Protein product: CSVAREWDTGELFF.

This chain uses TRBV19 with TRBJ2-7; the match to TRBD1 covers 7 bases. The CDR3 spans 16 residues. Germline V lookup: CDR1 LNHDA, CDR2 SQIVND (reference sequence). The ends lost 5 bases at V and 3 bases at J; junction bases unmatched: 13. CDR3 bases: TGTGCCAGTAGTCTAAGGGGGACAGTCTCCCACTACGAGCAGTACTTC. Its protein product is CASSLRGTVSHYEQYF.

The J gene is TRBJ2-1, the V gene TRBV25-1, with D perhaps TRBD2 (6 bases). The CDR3 covers 15 residues. V was clipped by 3 bases and J by 3 bases, with 12 bases between them. CDR1 is MGHDK, CDR2 SYGVNS, per germline. The CDR3 bases are TGTGCCAGCAGTGACCGTAGCGGCTACTACAATGAGCAGTTCTTC. Translation gives CASSDRSGYYNEQFF.

The J gene is TRBJ2-1, the V gene TRBV6-4, with 9 bases matching TRBD2. Germline CDR1 is MRHNA and CDR2 is SNTAGT. V shed 5 bases and J 5 bases; nucleotides not matched to a gene: 7. The CDR3 totals 15 residues. The CDR3: CASSSGGGANNEQFF. In nucleotides, the CDR3 is TGTGCCAGCAGTTCTGGCGGGGGGGCGAACAATGAGCAGTTCTTC.

With regard to this clone: A read error may account for a junction end that differs from germline. The chain carries TRBV10-3 and TRBJ2-3; 12 bases map to TRBD2. The CDR3 is 13 amino acids. Germline CDR1 is ENHRY and CDR2 is SYGVKD. CDR3: CAISSSGGDRQYF. In DNA form, the CDR3 reads TGTGCCATCTCTTCTAGCGGGGGGGATAGGCAGTATTTT.

The V gene is TRBV5-5, the J gene TRBJ2-7, with 9 bases fitting TRBD1. Trimming took 4 bases from V and 3 from J; bases not matched to a gene: 8. Per germline, CDR1 SGHKS and CDR2 YYEKEE (reference sequence). The CDR3 has 15 amino acids. The CDR3 DNA sequence: TGTGCCAGCAGCCGGGGACAGGGTAGGGGCTACGAGCAGTACTTC. It codes for CASSRGQGRGYEQYF.